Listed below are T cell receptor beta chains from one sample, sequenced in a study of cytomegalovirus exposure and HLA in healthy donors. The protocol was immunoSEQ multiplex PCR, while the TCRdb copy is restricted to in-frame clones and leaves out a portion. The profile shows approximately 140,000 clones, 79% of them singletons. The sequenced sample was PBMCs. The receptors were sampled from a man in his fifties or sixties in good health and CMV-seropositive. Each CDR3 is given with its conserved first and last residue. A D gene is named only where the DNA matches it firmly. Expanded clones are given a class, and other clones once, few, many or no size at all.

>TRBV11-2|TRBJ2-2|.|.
TGTGCCAGCAGCTTAGTTGGAACAGGCGGCGGGGAGCTGTTTTTT
CASSLVGTGGGELFF
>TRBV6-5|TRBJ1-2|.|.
TGTGCCAGCAGTGCCTTCCTGGCAGGAACCTATGGCTACACCTTC
CASSAFLAGTYGYTF
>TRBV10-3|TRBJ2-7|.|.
TGTGCCATCAGTGATTGGGGGCCCCAAGAGGAGCAGTACTTC
CAISDWGPQEEQYF
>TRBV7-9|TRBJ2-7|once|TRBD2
TGTGCCAGCAGCCCAGGTTGGCAGGGAGGGGACGAGCAGTACTTC
CASSPGWQGGDEQYF
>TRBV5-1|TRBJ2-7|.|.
TGCGCCAGCAGCTCCAGGGGTGACGAGCAGTACTTC
CASSSRGDEQYF
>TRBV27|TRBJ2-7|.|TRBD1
TGTGCCAGCAGTTCCTACCGGACAGGTAACACCTACGAGCAGTACTTC
CASSSYRTGNTYEQYF
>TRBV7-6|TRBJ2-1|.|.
TGTGCCAGCAGCTTAGGTCTTGCTGGGGGCGGCTCCTACAATGAGCAGTTCTTC
CASSLGLAGGGSYNEQFF
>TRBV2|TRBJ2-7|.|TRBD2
TGTGCCAGCAGTGGAGTGACTAGCGGGAGATACTACGAGCAGTACTTC
CASSGVTSGRYYEQYF
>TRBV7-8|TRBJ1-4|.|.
TGTGCCAGCAGCTTAAAGGGGGGTGCAGCCACGGGAGGTAAAGAAAAACTGTTTTTT
CASSLKGGAATGGKEKLFF
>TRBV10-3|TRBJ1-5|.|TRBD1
TGTGCCATCAGTGAAGGACAGGGTGGCAATCAGCCCCAGCATTTT
CAISEGQGGNQPQHF
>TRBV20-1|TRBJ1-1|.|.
TGCAGTGCTAGGACAGTCACTGAAGCTTTCTTT
CSARTVTEAFF
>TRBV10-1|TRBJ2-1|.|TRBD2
TGCGCCAGCAGTAGGACTAGCGGGAGGACCTACAATGAGCAGTTCTTC
CASSRTSGRTYNEQFF
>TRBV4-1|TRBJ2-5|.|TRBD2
TGCGCCAGCAGCCAGCGTCTAGCGGAGATCGGAGAGACCCAGTACTTC
CASSQRLAEIGETQYF
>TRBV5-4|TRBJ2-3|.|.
TGTGCCAGCAGCCCTAGCACAGATACGCAGTATTTT
CASSPSTDTQYF
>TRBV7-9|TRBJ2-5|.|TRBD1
TGTGCCAGCAGCTCCACAGGGGGCTTCAGGCAGACCCAGTACTTC
CASSSTGGFRQTQYF
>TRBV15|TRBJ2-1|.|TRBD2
TGTGCCACCAGCAGAGACCATACTAGCGGGAGGGCTGAGAATGAGCAGTTCTTC
CATSRDHTSGRAENEQFF
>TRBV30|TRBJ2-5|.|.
TGTGCCTGGAGTGAGGGGTCCTACCAAGAGACCCAGTACTTC
CAWSEGSYQETQYF
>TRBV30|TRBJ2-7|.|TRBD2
TGTGCCGGGACCGGGACTAGCGGGACGTCCTACGAGCAGTACTTC
CAGTGTSGTSYEQYF
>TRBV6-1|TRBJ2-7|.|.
TGTGCCAGCGGGGTACAGGTCCACGAGCAGTACTTC
CASGVQVHEQYF